This T cell receptor beta chain is drawn from a study of shared clonotypes between healthy human individuals. Between the trimmed V and J ends, which lost 5 bases and 0 bases, there was a span of 13 bases. Germline-derived CDR1 and CDR2 are SGHTA and FQGNSA. The CDR3 is 15 amino acids. The study's findings and limits: Clonotype sharing across donors was expected to vary with sequencing depth.

About this clone: Its antigen is unidentified.

Both subsets, CD45RA+ naive and CD45RA-negative memory, were split from the CD4+ cells. Every subset's genomic DNA went evenly onto several immunoSEQ plates. Some clones are missing from TCRdb's copy, which holds only in-frame ones; the method was immunoSEQ multiplex PCR. Of fewer than 2.5 million clones listed, roughly 93% were seen once; the top ten hold around 0.4%. This sequence originates from a man between 18 and 29 years old in good health. Some clones in this sample may be carry-over from other donors' samples. The sample taken for sequencing was naive CD4+ T cells from PBMCs. Subset: CD45RA+ positively selected. The V gene is TRBV7-2, the J gene TRBJ1-2; D unresolved. CDR3 in amino acids: CASSPTVTSNYGYTF. As DNA, the CDR3 is TGTGCCAGCAGCCCCACAGTGACTTCTAACTATGGCTACACCTTC.